The sample holds many counts of the clone carrying this TCR beta chain. The antigen remains unidentified. RNA transcripts provided the source from which TCR beta CDR3 regions were amplified. First-round RT-PCR with HTBI primers amplified the TCR CDR3 region. TCRdb reprocessed the multiplex PCR reads via MiXCR and lists one record per CDR3 protein. The table lists about 480,000 distinct CDR3 sequences, around 14% of them singletons. These data originate in a study of T cells in Graves' hyperthyroidism and ophthalmopathy. This CDR3 region has 15 residues. The germline CDR1 and CDR2 sequences are SGHAT and FQNNGV. Between the trimmed V and J ends, which lost 0 bases and 7 bases, there was a span of 15 bases. Graves' hyperthyroidism without ophthalmopathy progression within 18 months was termed stable. Clinicians diagnosed patients from clinical symptoms, serum thyroxine and TRAb, thyroid ultrasound and orbital computed tomography.

Overall study results and limits: Blood also contained most expanded thyroid clonotypes above 0.001.

The chain couples TRBV11-2 to TRBJ1-2; no clear D gene. What was sequenced was blood. This clonotype originated in a woman in her late teens or twenties with Graves' hyperthyroidism. This CDR3 reads CASSLDSSGAGGYTF. Here the CDR3 DNA reads TGTGCCAGCAGCTTAGATTCATCGGGTGCAGGTGGCTACACCTTC. The variable domain in full, completed from reference TRBV11-2 and TRBJ1-2, reads EAGVAQSPRYKIIEKRQSVAFWCNPISGHATLYWYQQILGQGPKLLIQFQNNGVVDDSQLPKDRFSAERLKGVDSTLKIQPAKLEDSAVYLCASSLDSSGAGGYTFGSGTRLTVV.